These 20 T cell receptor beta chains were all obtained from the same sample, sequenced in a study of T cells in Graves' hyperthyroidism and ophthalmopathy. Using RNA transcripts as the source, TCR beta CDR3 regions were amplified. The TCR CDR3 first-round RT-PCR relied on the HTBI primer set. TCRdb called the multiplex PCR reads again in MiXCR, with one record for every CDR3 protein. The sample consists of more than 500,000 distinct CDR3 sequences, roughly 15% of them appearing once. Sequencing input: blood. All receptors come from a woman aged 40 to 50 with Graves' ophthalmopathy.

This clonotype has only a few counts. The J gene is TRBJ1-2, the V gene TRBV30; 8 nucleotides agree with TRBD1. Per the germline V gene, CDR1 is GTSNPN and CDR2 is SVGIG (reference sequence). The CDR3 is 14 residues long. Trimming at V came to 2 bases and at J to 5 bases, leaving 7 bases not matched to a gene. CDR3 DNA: TGTGCCTGGAGTAGTAGACAGGGGAATTATGGCTACACCTTC. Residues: CAWSSRQGNYGYTF.

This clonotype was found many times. This CDR3 is CASSILQGATGELFF. CDR3 sequence (DNA): TGTGCCAGCAGCATACTACAGGGGGCCACCGGGGAGCTGTTTTTT. This chain connects TRBV11-1 to TRBJ2-2, with TRBD1 matching 9 bases. J was trimmed by 4 bases and V by 5 bases; bases with no gene match: 5. This CDR3 comprises 15 residues. Germline-derived CDR1 and CDR2 are SGHAT and FQDESV (reference sequence).

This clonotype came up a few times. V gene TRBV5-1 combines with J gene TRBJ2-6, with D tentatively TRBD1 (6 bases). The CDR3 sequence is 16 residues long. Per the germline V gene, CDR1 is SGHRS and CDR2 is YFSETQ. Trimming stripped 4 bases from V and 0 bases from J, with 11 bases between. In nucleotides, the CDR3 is TGCGCCAGCAGCCCGACAGGAAGCTCTGGGGCCAACGTCCTGACTTTC. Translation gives CASSPTGSSGANVLTF.

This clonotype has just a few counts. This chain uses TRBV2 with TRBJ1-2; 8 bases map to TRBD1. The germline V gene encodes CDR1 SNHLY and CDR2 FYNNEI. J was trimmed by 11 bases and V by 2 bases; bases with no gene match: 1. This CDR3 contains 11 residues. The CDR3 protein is CASSEYRGYTF. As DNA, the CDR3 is TGTGCCAGCAGTGAATACAGGGGGTACACCTTC.

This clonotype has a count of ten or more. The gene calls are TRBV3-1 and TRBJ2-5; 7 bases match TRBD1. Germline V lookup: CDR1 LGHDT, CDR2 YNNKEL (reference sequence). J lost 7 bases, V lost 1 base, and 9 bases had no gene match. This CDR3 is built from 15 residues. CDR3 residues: CASSQGAGTGVTQYF. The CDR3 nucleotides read TGTGCCAGCAGCCAAGGGGCAGGAACAGGGGTGACCCAGTACTTC.

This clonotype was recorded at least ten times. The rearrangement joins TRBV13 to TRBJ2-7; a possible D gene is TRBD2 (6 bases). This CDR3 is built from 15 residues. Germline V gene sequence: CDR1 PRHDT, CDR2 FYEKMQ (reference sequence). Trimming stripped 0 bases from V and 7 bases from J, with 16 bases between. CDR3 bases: TGTGCCAGCAGCTTAGGCGGAGGGAGCGAGGGAGAGCAGTACTTC. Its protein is CASSLGGGSEGEQYF.

CDR3 residues: CSVEDVGTTGELFF. In nucleotides, the CDR3 is TGCAGCGTTGAAGACGTTGGGACCACCGGGGAGCTGTTTTTT. The J gene is TRBJ2-2, the V gene TRBV29-1; D may be TRBD1 or TRBD2 (5 bases each). Between the trimmed V and J ends, which lost 0 bases and 4 bases, there was a span of 9 bases. The germline CDR1 and CDR2 sequences are SQVTM and ANQGSEA. This CDR3 region has 14 residues.

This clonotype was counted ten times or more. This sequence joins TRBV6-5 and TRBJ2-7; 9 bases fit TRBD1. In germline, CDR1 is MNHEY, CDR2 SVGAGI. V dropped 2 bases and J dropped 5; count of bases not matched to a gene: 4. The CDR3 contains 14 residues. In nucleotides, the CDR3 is TGTGCCAGCAGTTACGGGACAGGGTTTAACGAGCAGTACTTC. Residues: CASSYGTGFNEQYF.

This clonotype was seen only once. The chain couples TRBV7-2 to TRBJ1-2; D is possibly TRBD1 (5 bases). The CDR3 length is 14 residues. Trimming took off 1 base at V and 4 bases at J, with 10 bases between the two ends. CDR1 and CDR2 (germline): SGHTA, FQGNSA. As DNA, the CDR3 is TGTGCCAGCAGCTTAGGTTCCGGGACCTATGGCTACACCTTC. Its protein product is CASSLGSGTYGYTF.

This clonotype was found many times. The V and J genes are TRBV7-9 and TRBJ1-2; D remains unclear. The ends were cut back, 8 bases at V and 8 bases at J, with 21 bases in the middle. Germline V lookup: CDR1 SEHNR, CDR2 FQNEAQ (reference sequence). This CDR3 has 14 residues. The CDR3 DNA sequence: TGTGCCAGCGTATTTGGTGTAGGAAGCGACGGCTACACCTTC. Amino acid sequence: CASVFGVGSDGYTF.

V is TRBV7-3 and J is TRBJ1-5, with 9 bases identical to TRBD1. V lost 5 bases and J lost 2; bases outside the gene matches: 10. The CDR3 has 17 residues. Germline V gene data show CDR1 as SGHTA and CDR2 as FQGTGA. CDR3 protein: CASSQVGQGRGNQPQHF. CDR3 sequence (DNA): TGTGCCAGCAGCCAAGTGGGACAGGGTAGGGGCAATCAGCCCCAGCATTTT.

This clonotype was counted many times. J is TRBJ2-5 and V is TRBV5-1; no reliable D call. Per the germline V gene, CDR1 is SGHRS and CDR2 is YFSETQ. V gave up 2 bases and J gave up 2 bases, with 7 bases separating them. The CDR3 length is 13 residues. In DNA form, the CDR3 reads TGCGCCAGCAGCTTTGAACAGCAAGAGACCCAGTACTTC. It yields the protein CASSFEQQETQYF.

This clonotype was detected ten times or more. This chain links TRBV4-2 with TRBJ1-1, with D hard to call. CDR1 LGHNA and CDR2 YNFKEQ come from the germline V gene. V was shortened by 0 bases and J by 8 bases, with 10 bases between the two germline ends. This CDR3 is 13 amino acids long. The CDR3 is CASSQDARAEAFF. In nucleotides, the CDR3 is TGTGCCAGCAGCCAAGATGCGAGGGCGGAAGCTTTCTTT.

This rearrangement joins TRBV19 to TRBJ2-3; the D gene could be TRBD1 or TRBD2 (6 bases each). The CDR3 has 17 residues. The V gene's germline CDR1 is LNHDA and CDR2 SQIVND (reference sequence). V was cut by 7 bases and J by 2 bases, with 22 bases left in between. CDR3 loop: CASKDYGSGALTDTQYF. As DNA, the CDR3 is TGTGCCAGTAAAGATTATGGTTCGGGGGCCCTCACAGATACGCAGTATTTT.

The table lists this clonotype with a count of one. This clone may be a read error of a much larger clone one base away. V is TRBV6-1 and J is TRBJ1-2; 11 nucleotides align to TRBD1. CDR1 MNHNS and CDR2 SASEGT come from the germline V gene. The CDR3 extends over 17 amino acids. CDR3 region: CARSAPDRGRGGYGYTF. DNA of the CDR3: TGTGCCAGAAGTGCCCCGGACAGGGGGCGCGGAGGCTATGGCTACACCTTC.

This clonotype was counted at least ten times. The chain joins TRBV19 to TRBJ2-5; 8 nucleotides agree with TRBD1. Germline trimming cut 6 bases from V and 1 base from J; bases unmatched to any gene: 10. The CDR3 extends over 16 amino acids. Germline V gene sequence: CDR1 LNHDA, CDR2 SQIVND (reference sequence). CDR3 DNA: TGTGCCAGTAGACGGACCCGGGACAGGTCCCAAGAGACCCAGTACTTC. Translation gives CASRRTRDRSQETQYF.

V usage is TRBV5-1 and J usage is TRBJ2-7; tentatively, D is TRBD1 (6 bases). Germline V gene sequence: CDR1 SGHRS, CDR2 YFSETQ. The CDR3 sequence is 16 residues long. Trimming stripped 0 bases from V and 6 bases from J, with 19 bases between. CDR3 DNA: TGCGCCAGCAGCTTGGTTTATCCCGCCGGGACAACCGAGCAGTACTTC. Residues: CASSLVYPAGTTEQYF.

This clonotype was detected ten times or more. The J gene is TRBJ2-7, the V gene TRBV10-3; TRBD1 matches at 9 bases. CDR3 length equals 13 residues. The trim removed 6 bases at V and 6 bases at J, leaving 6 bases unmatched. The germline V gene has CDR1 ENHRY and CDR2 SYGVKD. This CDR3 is CAIRGQGSGEQYF. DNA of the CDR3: TGTGCCATCAGGGGACAGGGATCAGGCGAGCAGTACTTC.

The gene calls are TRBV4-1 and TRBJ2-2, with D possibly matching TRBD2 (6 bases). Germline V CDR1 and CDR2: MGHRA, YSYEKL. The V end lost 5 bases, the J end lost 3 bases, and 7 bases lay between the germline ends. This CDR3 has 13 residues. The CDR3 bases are TGCGCCAGCAGCAGGGACTACACCGGGGAGCTGTTTTTT. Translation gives CASSRDYTGELFF.

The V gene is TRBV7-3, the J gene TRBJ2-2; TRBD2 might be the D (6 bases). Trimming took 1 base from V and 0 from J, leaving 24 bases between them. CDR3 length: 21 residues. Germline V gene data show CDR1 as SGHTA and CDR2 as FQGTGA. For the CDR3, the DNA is TGTGCCAGCAGCTTAAACGCAGGCCTAGCGCCAAACTTCGCGAACACCGGGGAGCTGTTTTTT. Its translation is CASSLNAGLAPNFANTGELFF.